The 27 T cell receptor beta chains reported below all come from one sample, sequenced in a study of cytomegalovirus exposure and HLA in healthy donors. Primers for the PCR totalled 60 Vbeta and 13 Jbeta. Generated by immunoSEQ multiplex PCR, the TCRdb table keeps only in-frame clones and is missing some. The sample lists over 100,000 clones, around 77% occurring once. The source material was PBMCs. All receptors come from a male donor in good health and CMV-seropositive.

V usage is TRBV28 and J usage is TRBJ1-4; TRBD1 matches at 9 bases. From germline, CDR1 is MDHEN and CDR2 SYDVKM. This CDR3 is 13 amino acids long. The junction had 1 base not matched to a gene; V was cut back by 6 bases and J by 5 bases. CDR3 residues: CASRGTGNEKLFF. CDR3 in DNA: TGTGCCAGCAGGGGGACAGGGAATGAAAAACTGTTTTTT.

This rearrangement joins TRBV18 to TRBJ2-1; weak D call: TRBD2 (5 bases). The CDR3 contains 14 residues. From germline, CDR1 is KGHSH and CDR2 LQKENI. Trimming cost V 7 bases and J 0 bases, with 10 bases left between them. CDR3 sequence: CASWAGGSYNEQFF. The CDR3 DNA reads TGTGCCAGCTGGGCGGGTGGCTCCTACAATGAGCAGTTCTTC.

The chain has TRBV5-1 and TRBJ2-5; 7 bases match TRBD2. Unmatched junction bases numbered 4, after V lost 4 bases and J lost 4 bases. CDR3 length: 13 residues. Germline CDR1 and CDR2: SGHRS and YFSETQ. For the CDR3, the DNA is TGCGCCAGCAGCCGGGGAGGGTCAGAGACCCAGTACTTC. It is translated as CASSRGGSETQYF.

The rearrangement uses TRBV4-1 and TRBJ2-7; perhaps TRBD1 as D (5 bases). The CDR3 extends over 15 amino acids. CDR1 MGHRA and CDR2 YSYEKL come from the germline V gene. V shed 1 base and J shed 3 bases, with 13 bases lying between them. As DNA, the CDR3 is TGCGCCAGCAGCCAAGTAGACAGCCTCAACTACGAGCAGTACTTC. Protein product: CASSQVDSLNYEQYF.

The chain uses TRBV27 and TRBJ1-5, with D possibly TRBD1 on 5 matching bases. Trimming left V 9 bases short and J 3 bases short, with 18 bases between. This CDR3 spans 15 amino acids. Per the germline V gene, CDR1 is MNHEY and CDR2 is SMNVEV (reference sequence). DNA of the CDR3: TGTGCCAGTCAAAGGGGAAGGGAACACAATCAGCCCCAGCATTTT. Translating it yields CASQRGREHNQPQHF.

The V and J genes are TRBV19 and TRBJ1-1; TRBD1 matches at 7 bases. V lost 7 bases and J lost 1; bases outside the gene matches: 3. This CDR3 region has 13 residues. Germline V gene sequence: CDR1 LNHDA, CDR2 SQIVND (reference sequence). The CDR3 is CASTRQGNTEAFF. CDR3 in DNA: TGTGCCAGTACCAGACAGGGGAACACTGAAGCTTTCTTT.

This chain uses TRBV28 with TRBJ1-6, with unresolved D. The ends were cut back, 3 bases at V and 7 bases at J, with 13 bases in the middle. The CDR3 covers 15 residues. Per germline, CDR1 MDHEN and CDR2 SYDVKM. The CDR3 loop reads CASSLENYYNSPLHF. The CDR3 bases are TGTGCCAGCAGTTTGGAGAACTATTACAATTCACCCCTCCACTTT. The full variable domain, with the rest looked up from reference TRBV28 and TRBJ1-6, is DVKVTQSSRYLVKRTGEKVFLECVQDMDHENMFWYRQDPGLGLRLIYFSYDVKMKEKGDIPEGYSVSREKKERFSLILESASTNQTSMYLCASSLENYYNSPLHFGNGTRLTVT.

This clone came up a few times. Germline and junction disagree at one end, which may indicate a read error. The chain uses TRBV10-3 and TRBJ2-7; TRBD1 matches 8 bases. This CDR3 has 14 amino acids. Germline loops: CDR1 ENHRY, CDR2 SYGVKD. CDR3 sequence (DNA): TGTGCATCCGAGGGGGCAGGGGGCTCCTCCGAGCAGTACTTC. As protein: CASEGAGGSSEQYF.

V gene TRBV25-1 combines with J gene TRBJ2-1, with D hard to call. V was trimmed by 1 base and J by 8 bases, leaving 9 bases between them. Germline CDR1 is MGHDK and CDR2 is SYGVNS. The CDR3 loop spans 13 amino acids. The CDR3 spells CASSESSRDEQFF. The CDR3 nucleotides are TGTGCCAGCAGTGAATCGTCCCGCGATGAGCAGTTCTTC.

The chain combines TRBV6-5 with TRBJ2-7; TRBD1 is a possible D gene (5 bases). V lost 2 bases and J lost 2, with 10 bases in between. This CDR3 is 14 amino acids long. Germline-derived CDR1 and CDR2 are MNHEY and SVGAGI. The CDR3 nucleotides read TGTGCCAGCAGTTACATCCCAGGGCCCTACGAGCAGTACTTC. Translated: CASSYIPGPYEQYF.

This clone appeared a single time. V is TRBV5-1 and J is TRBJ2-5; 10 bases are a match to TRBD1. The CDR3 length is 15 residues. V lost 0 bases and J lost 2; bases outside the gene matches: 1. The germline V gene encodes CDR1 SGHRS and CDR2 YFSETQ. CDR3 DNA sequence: TGCGCCAGCAGCTTGGGGGACAGGGGTCAAGAGACCCAGTACTTC. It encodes CASSLGDRGQETQYF.

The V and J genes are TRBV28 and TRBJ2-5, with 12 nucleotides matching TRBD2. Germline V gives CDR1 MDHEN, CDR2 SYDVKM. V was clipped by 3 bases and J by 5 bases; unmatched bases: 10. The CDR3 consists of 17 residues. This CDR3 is CASSFLTSGRGRETQYF. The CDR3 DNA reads TGTGCCAGCAGTTTCTTGACTAGCGGGAGAGGAAGGGAGACCCAGTACTTC.

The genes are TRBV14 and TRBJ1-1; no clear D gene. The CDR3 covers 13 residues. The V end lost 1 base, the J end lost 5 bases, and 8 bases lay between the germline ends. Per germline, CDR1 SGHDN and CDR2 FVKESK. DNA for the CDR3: TGTGCCAGCAGCCAAGCAGGCTATACTGAAGCTTTCTTT. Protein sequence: CASSQAGYTEAFF.

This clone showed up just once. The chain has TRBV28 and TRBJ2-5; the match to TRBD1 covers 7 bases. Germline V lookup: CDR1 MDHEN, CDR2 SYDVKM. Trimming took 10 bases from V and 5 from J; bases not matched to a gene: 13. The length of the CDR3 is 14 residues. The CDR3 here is CATRPGQPPETQYF. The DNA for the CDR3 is TGTGCCACCCGACCGGGACAGCCTCCCGAGACCCAGTACTTC.

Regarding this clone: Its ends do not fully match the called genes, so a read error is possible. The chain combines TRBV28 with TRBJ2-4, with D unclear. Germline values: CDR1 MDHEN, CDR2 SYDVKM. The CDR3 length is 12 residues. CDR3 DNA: TGTGCCAGCAGTTTATTAGAGAACAGTCAGTACTTC. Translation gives CASSLLENSQYF.

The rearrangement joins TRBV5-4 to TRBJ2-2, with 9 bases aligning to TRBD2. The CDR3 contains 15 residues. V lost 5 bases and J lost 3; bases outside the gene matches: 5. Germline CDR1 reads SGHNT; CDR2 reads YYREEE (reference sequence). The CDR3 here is CASRLAGVDTGELFF. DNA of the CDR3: TGTGCCAGCAGATTAGCGGGAGTTGACACCGGGGAGCTGTTTTTT.

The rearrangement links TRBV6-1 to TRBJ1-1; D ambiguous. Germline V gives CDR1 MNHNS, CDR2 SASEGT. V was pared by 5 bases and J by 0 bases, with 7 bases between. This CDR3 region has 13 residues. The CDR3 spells CASSSYMNTEAFF. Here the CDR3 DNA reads TGTGCCAGCAGTTCTTACATGAACACTGAAGCTTTCTTT.

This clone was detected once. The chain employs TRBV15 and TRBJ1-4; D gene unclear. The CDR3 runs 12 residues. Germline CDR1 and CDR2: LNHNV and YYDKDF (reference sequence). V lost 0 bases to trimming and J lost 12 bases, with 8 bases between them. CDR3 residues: CATSRDSFELFF. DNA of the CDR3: TGTGCCACCAGCAGAGACAGTTTCGAACTGTTTTTT.

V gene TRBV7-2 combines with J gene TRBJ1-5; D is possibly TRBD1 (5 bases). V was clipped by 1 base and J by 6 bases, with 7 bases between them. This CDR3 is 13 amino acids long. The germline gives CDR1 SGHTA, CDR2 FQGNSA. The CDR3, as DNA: TGTGCCAGCAGCTTAGGGCAGGGTCAGCCCCAGCATTTT. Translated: CASSLGQGQPQHF. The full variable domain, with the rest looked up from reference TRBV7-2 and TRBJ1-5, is GAGVSQSPSNKVTEKGKDVELRCDPISGHTALYWYRQSLGQGLEFLIYFQGNSAPDKSGLPSDRFSAERTGGSVSTLTIQRTQQEDSAVYLCASSLGQGQPQHFGDGTRLSIL.

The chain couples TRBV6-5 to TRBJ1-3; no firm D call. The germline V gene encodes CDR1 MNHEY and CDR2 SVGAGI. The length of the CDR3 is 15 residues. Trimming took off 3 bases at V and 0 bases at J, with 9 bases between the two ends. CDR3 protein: CASSYRAYSGNTIYF. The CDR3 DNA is TGTGCCAGCAGTTATCGAGCTTACTCTGGAAACACCATATATTTT.

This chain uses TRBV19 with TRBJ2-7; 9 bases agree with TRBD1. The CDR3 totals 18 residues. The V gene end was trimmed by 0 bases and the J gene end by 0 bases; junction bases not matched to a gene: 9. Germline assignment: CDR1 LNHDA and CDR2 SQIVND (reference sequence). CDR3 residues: CASSIDLSGTGSSYEQYF. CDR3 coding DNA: TGTGCCAGTAGTATAGATCTATCCGGGACAGGGAGCTCCTACGAGCAGTACTTC.

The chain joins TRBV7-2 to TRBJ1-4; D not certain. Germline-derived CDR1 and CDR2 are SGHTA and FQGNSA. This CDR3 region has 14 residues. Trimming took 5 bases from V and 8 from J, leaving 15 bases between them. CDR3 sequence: CASSPPLPREKLFF. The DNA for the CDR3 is TGTGCCAGCAGCCCGCCGCTTCCGCGAGAAAAACTGTTTTTT.

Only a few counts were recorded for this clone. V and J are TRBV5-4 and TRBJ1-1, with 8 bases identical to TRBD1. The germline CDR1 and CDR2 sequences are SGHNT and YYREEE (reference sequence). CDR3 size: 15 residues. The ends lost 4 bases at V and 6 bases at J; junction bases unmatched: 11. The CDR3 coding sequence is TGTGCCAGCAGCCCCACCTCAGGGGGCATCGCTGAAGCTTTCTTT. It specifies CASSPTSGGIAEAFF.

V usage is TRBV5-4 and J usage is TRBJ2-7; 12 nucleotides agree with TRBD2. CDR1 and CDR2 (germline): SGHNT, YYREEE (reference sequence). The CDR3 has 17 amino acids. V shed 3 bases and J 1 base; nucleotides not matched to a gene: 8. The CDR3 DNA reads TGTGCCAGCAGCTCGGGGGATGGGACTAGCGGGTCCTACGAGCAGTACTTC. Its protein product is CASSSGDGTSGSYEQYF.

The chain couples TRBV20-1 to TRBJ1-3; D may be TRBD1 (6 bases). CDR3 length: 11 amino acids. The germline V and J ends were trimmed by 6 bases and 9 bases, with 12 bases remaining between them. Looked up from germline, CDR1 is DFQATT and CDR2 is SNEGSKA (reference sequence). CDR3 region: CSAPRGATIYF. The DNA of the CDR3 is TGCAGTGCCCCGCGGGGGGCCACCATATATTTT.

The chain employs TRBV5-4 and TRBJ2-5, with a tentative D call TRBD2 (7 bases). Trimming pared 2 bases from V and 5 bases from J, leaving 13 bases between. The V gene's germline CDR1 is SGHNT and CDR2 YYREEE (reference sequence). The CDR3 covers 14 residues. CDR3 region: CASSFRGARETQYF. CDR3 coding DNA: TGTGCCAGCAGCTTTCGGGGGGCGAGGGAGACCCAGTACTTC. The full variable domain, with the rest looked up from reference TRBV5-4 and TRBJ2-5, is ETGVTQSPTHLIKTRGQQVTLRCSSQSGHNTVSWYQQALGQGPQFIFQYYREEENGRGNFPPRFSGLQFPNYSSELNVNALELDDSALYLCASSFRGARETQYFGPGTRLLVL.

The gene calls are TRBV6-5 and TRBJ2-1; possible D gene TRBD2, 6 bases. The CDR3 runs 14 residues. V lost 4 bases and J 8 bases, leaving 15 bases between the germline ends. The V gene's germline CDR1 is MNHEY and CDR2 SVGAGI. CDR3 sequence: CASSFPTSLHEQFF. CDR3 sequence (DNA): TGTGCCAGCAGTTTCCCGACTAGTCTCCATGAGCAGTTCTTC.